The 32 T cell receptor beta chains reported below all come from one sample, sequenced in a study of neurological immune-mediated disorders. A single record per CDR3 protein comes from TCRdb applying MiXCR to the 5' RACE reads. The sample contains about 55,000 distinct CDR3 sequences, over 3.5% of which appear only once. Sequencing was carried out using CD4+ T cells from blood. These receptors were obtained from a middle-aged woman with multiple sclerosis.

This clonotype occurred many times. The chain couples TRBV12-3 or TRBV12-4 to TRBJ1-6; D may be TRBD1 (5 bases). This CDR3 has 13 residues. Deletions cut 5 bases from V and 14 bases from J, with 16 bases between. The CDR3 nucleotides are TGTGCCAGCAGTCGGGGGGATCTGGGGGCCCTCCACTTT. Translating it yields CASSRGDLGALHF.

The table lists this clonotype with many counts. V gene TRBV7-6 combines with J gene TRBJ1-1; possible D gene TRBD1, 5 bases. The CDR3 extends over 13 amino acids. CDR1 is SGHVS, CDR2 FNYEAQ, per germline. Trimming took off 0 bases at V and 8 bases at J, with 10 bases between the two ends. Here the CDR3 reads CASSLAGPREAFF. CDR3 coding DNA: TGTGCCAGCAGCTTAGCGGGGCCTCGCGAAGCTTTCTTT.

There are many counts of this clonotype. The chain joins TRBV5-1 to TRBJ2-7; no firm D call. The CDR3 sequence is 13 residues long. From germline, CDR1 is SGHRS and CDR2 YFSETQ. The V and J ends lost 4 bases and 0 bases respectively, with 8 bases between them. CDR3 bases: TGCGCCAGCAGCGAGGCAGCCTCCTACGAGCAGTACTTC. It yields the protein CASSEAASYEQYF.

The chain carries TRBV7-9 and TRBJ1-5; no definite D call. This CDR3 region has 14 residues. Per germline, CDR1 SEHNR and CDR2 FQNEAQ (reference sequence). The V gene lost 5 bases and the J gene lost 8 bases, with 16 bases spanning the gap. CDR3 DNA: TGTGCCAGCAGCCCGACGGGAGCCGGGGAGCCCCAGCATTTT. Translating it yields CASSPTGAGEPQHF.

Ten or more counts support this clonotype. This rearrangement joins TRBV14 to TRBJ2-3; 10 nucleotides match TRBD1. V trimming: 4 bases; J trimming: 5 bases; junction bases outside the gene matches: 6. This CDR3 contains 15 residues. Germline CDR1 is SGHDN and CDR2 is FVKESK. The CDR3 bases are TGTGCCAGCAGCCCACGGGACAGGGGAAGAGATACGCAGTATTTT. This encodes CASSPRDRGRDTQYF.

This clonotype was recorded at least ten times. The V and J genes are TRBV11-2 and TRBJ2-2; 11 bases align to TRBD1. V lost 5 bases, J lost 4 bases, and 6 bases stayed unmatched. The germline gives CDR1 SGHAT, CDR2 FQNNGV. This CDR3 is 16 amino acids long. CDR3 residues: CASSPWGTGGTGELFF. CDR3 coding DNA: TGTGCCAGCAGCCCCTGGGGGACAGGGGGCACCGGGGAGCTGTTTTTT.

This clonotype appeared many times. V is TRBV20-1 and J is TRBJ2-7; 12 bases agree with TRBD2. This CDR3 has 14 amino acids. The V gene's germline CDR1 is DFQATT and CDR2 SNEGSKA (reference sequence). V dropped 6 bases and J dropped 1; count of bases not matched to a gene: 4. The CDR3: CSAQLAGGSYEQYF. As DNA, the CDR3 is TGCAGTGCCCAACTAGCGGGGGGTTCCTACGAGCAGTACTTC.

The rearrangement joins TRBV2 to TRBJ2-1, with TRBD2 identical over 8 bases. Germline CDR1 and CDR2: SNHLY and FYNNEI. Losses at the gene ends were 7 bases for V and 12 bases for J; bases not matched to a gene: 11. This CDR3 comprises 13 residues. CDR3 coding DNA: TGTGCCAGCATCCAGGTCCGGGGGGGGGTGCAGTTCTTC. Its translation: CASIQVRGGVQFF. The full variable domain, rest sourced from reference TRBV2 and TRBJ2-1, is EPEVTQTPSHQVTQMGQEVILRCVPISNHLYFYWYRQILGQKVEFLVSFYNNEISEKSEIFDDQFSVERPDGSNFTLKIRSTKLEDSAMYFCASIQVRGGVQFFGPGTRLTVL.

This clonotype was counted at least ten times. The V gene is TRBV20-1, the J gene TRBJ2-7; tentatively, D is TRBD1 (6 bases). The length of the CDR3 is 12 residues. CDR1 is DFQATT, CDR2 SNEGSKA, per germline (reference sequence). V lost 0 bases to trimming and J lost 6 bases, with 9 bases between them. CDR3 coding DNA: TGCAGTGCTAGAGAGGGGGCCTCCGAGCAGTACTTC. This codes for CSAREGASEQYF.

This clonotype appeared many times. This sequence joins TRBV12-3 or TRBV12-4 and TRBJ2-7; weak D call: TRBD1 (5 bases). Trimming pared 3 bases from V and 3 bases from J, leaving 12 bases between. The CDR3 is made up of 14 amino acids. The CDR3 region is CASSLGREHYEQYF. The DNA of the CDR3 is TGTGCCAGCAGTTTGGGCAGGGAACACTACGAGCAGTACTTC.

This clonotype appeared many times. The chain uses TRBV5-5 and TRBJ2-5; 12 positions agree with TRBD2. V was clipped by 3 bases and J by 6 bases; unmatched bases: 6. The CDR3 runs to 15 residues. Germline V CDR1 and CDR2: SGHKS, YYEKEE (reference sequence). The CDR3 coding sequence is TGTGCCAGCAGCTCAGGACTAGCGGGGACACAGACCCAGTACTTC. This gives the protein CASSSGLAGTQTQYF. The full variable domain, its missing parts supplied by reference TRBV5-5 and TRBJ2-5, is DAGVTQSPTHLIKTRGQQVTLRCSPISGHKSVSWYQQVLGQGPQFIFQYYEKEERGRGNFPDRFSARQFPNYSSELNVNALLLGDSALYLCASSSGLAGTQTQYFGPGTRLLVL.

This clonotype has at least ten counts. The chain links TRBV5-1 to TRBJ2-4, with 7 bases aligning to TRBD1. Germline-derived CDR1 and CDR2 are SGHRS and YFSETQ. The CDR3 contains 15 residues. V shed 0 bases and J 8 bases; nucleotides not matched to a gene: 8. The CDR3 reads CASSLVTGSRDIQYF. CDR3 nucleotides: TGCGCCAGCAGCTTGGTGACAGGGTCAAGGGACATTCAGTACTTC.

Ten or more counts support this clonotype. The chain couples TRBV7-2 to TRBJ2-5; no definite D call. The germline V gene encodes CDR1 SGHTA and CDR2 FQGNSA. The CDR3 runs to 11 residues. V gave up 5 bases and J gave up 7 bases, with 8 bases separating them. CDR3 region: CASSPLTTQYF. CDR3 sequence (DNA): TGTGCCAGCAGCCCCTTGACGACCCAGTACTTC.

This clonotype was recorded many times. The V call is TRBV20-1, the J call TRBJ1-1; D perhaps matches TRBD1 (6 bases). The CDR3 length is 15 residues. V was pared by 3 bases and J by 1 base, with 15 bases between. CDR1 DFQATT and CDR2 SNEGSKA come from the germline V gene (reference sequence). The CDR3 loop reads CSASLRKGGNTEAFF. DNA of the CDR3: TGCAGTGCTAGCCTCCGTAAGGGGGGGAACACTGAAGCTTTCTTT.

At least ten counts were recorded for this clonotype. The chain employs TRBV10-3 and TRBJ1-5; tentative D call: TRBD1 (6 bases). Germline CDR1 ENHRY, CDR2 SYGVKD. CDR3 size: 15 residues. With 9 bases removed from V and 0 bases from J, the gap between germline ends came to 15 bases. This CDR3 reads CAIEEGGRSNQPQHF. The CDR3 nucleotides are TGTGCCATAGAAGAGGGGGGGCGTAGCAATCAGCCCCAGCATTTT.

A few counts support this clonotype. The chain combines TRBV11-3 with TRBJ2-7; D possibly corresponds to TRBD2 (5 bases). This CDR3 comprises 14 residues. Germline-derived CDR1 and CDR2 are SGHNT and YENEEA. Trimming removed 1 base from V and 0 bases from J, with 7 bases in between. CDR3 protein: CASSLAGNSYEQYF. CDR3 DNA sequence: TGTGCCAGCAGCTTAGCCGGGAACTCCTACGAGCAGTACTTC.

The table lists this clonotype with many counts. This sequence joins TRBV6-5 and TRBJ1-2, with a tentative D call TRBD1 (6 bases). V was trimmed by 0 bases and J by 2 bases, leaving 13 bases between them. This CDR3 has 16 amino acids. Germline CDR1 MNHEY, CDR2 SVGAGI. The DNA of the CDR3 is TGTGCCAGCAGTTACTCGAAGGGGGTTATAAACTATGGCTACACCTTC. This gives the protein CASSYSKGVINYGYTF.

The sample holds many counts of this clonotype. V gene TRBV11-2 combines with J gene TRBJ2-6, with TRBD1 as a possible D gene (6 bases). The CDR3 is made up of 19 amino acids. Germline values: CDR1 SGHAT, CDR2 FQNNGV. Trimming left V 4 bases short and J 2 bases short, with 21 bases between. The DNA for the CDR3 is TGTGCCAGCAGCTGGCTCCGGGCAGGGGAGAATGCTGGGGCCAACGTCCTGACTTTC. The encoded protein is CASSWLRAGENAGANVLTF.

This clonotype showed up many times. The chain employs TRBV7-9 and TRBJ1-2; D remains unclear. Trimming took off 3 bases at V and 1 base at J, with 9 bases between the two ends. This CDR3 spans 14 amino acids. Germline loops: CDR1 SEHNR, CDR2 FQNEAQ (reference sequence). The CDR3 DNA reads as TGTGCCAGCAGCTTGTTTGGGTTTAACTATGGCTACACCTTC. The encoded protein is CASSLFGFNYGYTF.

This clonotype was seen repeatedly, ten times or more. The chain links TRBV5-1 to TRBJ2-3; TRBD2 matches 9 bases. The length of the CDR3 is 12 residues. The germline V gene encodes CDR1 SGHRS and CDR2 YFSETQ. CDR3 sequence (DNA): TGCGCGGAGCGGGGGGACACAGATACGCAGTATTTT. Its protein is CAERGDTDTQYF. Full variable domain (outside the CDR3, taken from reference TRBV5-1 and TRBJ2-3): KAGVTQTPRYLIKTRGQQVTLSCSPISGHRSVSWYQQTPGQGLQFLFEYFSETQRNKGNFPGRFSGRQFSNSRSEMNVSTLELGDSALYLCAERGDTDTQYFGPGTRLTVL.

This clonotype has a count of ten or more. The chain joins TRBV7-8 to TRBJ1-4; no clear D. V was trimmed by 2 bases and J by 3 bases, leaving 10 bases between them. From germline, CDR1 is SGHVS and CDR2 FQNEAQ. CDR3 length: 15 residues. CDR3 DNA sequence: TGTGCCAGCAGCTTATTCCGGAATTCTAATGAAAAACTGTTTTTT. Its translation is CASSLFRNSNEKLFF.

In its sample, this clonotype was seen many times. V gene TRBV20-1 combines with J gene TRBJ1-2; D might be TRBD1 (5 bases). CDR3 length: 16 residues. CDR1 is DFQATT and CDR2 is SNEGSKA in the germline V gene (reference sequence). V was cut by 6 bases and J by 1 base, with 21 bases left in between. The CDR3 loop reads CSAPAGAGQSNYGYTF. The CDR3 DNA sequence: TGCAGTGCGCCAGCGGGTGCAGGGCAGAGTAACTATGGCTACACCTTC.

This clonotype was counted at least ten times. The CDR3 region has the DNA TGTGCCAGCGGATCTAGCGGGGGAAGAGATACGCAGTATTTT. Its protein product is CASGSSGGRDTQYF. The chain couples TRBV6-5 to TRBJ2-3; 10 bases agree with TRBD2. In germline, CDR1 is MNHEY, CDR2 SVGAGI. The V and J ends lost 8 bases and 5 bases, in that order; junction bases with no gene match: 7. This CDR3 has 14 residues.

This clonotype was recorded at least ten times. The chain employs TRBV7-9 and TRBJ2-2; perhaps TRBD1 as D (6 bases). Germline CDR1 reads SEHNR; CDR2 reads FQNEAQ (reference sequence). V lost 4 bases and J lost 1, with 7 bases in between. The CDR3 sequence is 14 residues long. In DNA form, the CDR3 reads TGTGCCAGCAGCTCGGACAGGAACACCGGGGAGCTGTTTTTT. Amino acid sequence: CASSSDRNTGELFF.

This clonotype was picked up many times. The chain combines TRBV4-1 with TRBJ2-3; 8 positions agree with TRBD2. Germline V CDR1 and CDR2: MGHRA, YSYEKL. The CDR3 spans 16 residues. Unmatched junction bases numbered 7, after V lost 1 base and J lost 4 bases. The CDR3 here is CASSQGLAGRADTQYF. Written as DNA, the CDR3 is TGCGCCAGCAGCCAAGGGTTAGCGGGGCGCGCAGATACGCAGTATTTT.

This clonotype was recorded many times. The gene calls are TRBV20-1 and TRBJ2-7; D could derive from TRBD1 or TRBD2 (6 bases each). The CDR3 is 14 residues long. V dropped 6 bases and J dropped 2 bases, with 17 bases sitting between them. CDR1 and CDR2 from the germline V gene are DFQATT and SNEGSKA (reference sequence). The CDR3 DNA is TGCAGTGCAAGTCGGGGGCGATATACCTACGAGCAGTACTTC. Protein sequence: CSASRGRYTYEQYF.

This clonotype was seen at least ten times. The rearrangement uses TRBV7-9 and TRBJ2-1, with 8 bases fitting TRBD1. The CDR3 totals 14 residues. The V gene's germline CDR1 is SEHNR and CDR2 FQNEAQ (reference sequence). Germline trimming cut 2 bases from V and 7 bases from J; bases unmatched to any gene: 4. The CDR3 coding sequence is TGTGCCAGCAGCTTACAGGGGGCAACGAATGAGCAGTTCTTC. It encodes CASSLQGATNEQFF.

This clonotype was seen repeatedly, ten times or more. The rearrangement links TRBV20-1 to TRBJ1-2; the D gene is possibly TRBD1 (5 bases). CDR1 is DFQATT and CDR2 is SNEGSKA in the germline V gene (reference sequence). The V end lost 3 bases, the J end lost 3 bases, and 11 bases lay between the germline ends. The CDR3 runs 13 residues. CDR3 DNA sequence: TGCAGTGCTAGGGCAGACAGAGACTATGGCTACACCTTC. Translating it yields CSARADRDYGYTF.

This clonotype was counted at least ten times. This chain links TRBV20-1 with TRBJ1-1; D remains unclear. Trimming left V 5 bases short and J 2 bases short, with 6 bases between. The CDR3 runs 11 residues. CDR1 and CDR2 from the germline V gene are DFQATT and SNEGSKA (reference sequence). The CDR3 DNA sequence: TGCAGTGCTCTGCGAAACACTGAAGCTTTCTTT. Translated, it gives CSALRNTEAFF.

This clonotype was counted many times. This chain links TRBV6-5 with TRBJ2-6; D may be TRBD2 (6 bases). Trimming left V 5 bases short and J 1 base short, with 6 bases between. The CDR3 covers 14 residues. Germline V gene data show CDR1 as MNHEY and CDR2 as SVGAGI. This CDR3 is CASSLASGANVLTF. Here the CDR3 DNA reads TGTGCCAGCAGTCTAGCGTCTGGGGCCAACGTCCTGACTTTC.

This clonotype was recorded at least ten times. The chain is built from TRBV15 and TRBJ1-5; TRBD1 is a possible D gene (5 bases). Trimming removed 0 bases at V and 6 bases at J, with 18 bases between. The germline gives CDR1 LNHNV, CDR2 YYDKDF (reference sequence). The CDR3 is 17 amino acids. The CDR3 DNA follows: TGTGCCACCAGCAGAGACCATTCCGGCAGGGCGGTTCAGCCCCAGCATTTT. Its protein product is CATSRDHSGRAVQPQHF.

There are many counts of this clonotype. The CDR3 DNA reads TGTGCCATCAGTGAGGTAGGGGACGAGCAGTACTTC. Its protein is CAISEVGDEQYF. The chain is built from TRBV10-3 and TRBJ2-7, with D tentatively TRBD1 (5 bases). This CDR3 is built from 12 residues. Germline V gives CDR1 ENHRY, CDR2 SYGVKD. Trimming removed 2 bases from V and 5 bases from J, with 7 bases in between.